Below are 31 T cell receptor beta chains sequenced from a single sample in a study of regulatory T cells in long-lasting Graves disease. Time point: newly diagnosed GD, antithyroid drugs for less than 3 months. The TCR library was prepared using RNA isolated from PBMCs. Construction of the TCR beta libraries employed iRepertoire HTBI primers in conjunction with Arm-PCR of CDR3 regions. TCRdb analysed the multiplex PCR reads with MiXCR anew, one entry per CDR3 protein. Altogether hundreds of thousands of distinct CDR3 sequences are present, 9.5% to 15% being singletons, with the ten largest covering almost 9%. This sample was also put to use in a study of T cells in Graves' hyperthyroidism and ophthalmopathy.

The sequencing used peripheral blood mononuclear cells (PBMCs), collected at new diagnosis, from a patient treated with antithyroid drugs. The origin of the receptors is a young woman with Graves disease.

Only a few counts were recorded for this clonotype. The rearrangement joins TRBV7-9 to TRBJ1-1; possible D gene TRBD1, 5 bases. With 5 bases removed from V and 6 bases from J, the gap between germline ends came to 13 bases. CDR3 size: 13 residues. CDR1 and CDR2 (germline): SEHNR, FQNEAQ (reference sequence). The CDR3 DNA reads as TGTGCCAGCAGCCAAACGGGGGTCGCTGAAGCTTTCTTT. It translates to CASSQTGVAEAFF.

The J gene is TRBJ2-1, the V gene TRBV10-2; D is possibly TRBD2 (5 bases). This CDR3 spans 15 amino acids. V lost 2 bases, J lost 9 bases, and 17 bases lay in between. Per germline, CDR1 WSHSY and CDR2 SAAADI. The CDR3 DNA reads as TGCGCCAGCAGTGAGCCTAGCCGCGGCCGGGTTGAGCAGTTCTTC. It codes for CASSEPSRGRVEQFF.

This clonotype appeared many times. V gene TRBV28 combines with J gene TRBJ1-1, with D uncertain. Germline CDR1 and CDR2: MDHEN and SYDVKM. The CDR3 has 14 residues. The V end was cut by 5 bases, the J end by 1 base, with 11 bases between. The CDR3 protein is CASSPHWANTEAFF. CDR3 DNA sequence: TGTGCCAGCAGTCCCCATTGGGCGAACACTGAAGCTTTCTTT.

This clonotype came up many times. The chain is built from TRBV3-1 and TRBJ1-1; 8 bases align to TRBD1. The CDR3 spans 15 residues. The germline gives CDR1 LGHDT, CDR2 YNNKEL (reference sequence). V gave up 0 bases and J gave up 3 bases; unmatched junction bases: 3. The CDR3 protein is CASSQDRTGYTEAFF. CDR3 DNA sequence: TGTGCCAGCAGCCAAGACCGGACAGGGTACACTGAAGCTTTCTTT.

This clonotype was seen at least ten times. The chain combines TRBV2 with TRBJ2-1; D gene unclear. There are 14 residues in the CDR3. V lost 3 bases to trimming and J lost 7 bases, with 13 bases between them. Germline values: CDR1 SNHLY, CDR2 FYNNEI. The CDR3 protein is CASSDSQVRNEQFF. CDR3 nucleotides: TGTGCCAGCAGTGACTCCCAGGTGAGGAATGAGCAGTTCTTC.

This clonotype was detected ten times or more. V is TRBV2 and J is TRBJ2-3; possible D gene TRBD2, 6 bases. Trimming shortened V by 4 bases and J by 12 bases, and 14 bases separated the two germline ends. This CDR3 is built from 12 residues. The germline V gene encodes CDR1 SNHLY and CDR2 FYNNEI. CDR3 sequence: CASSVAGRPQYF. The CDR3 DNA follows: TGTGCCAGCAGTGTCGCGGGAAGACCCCAGTATTTT.

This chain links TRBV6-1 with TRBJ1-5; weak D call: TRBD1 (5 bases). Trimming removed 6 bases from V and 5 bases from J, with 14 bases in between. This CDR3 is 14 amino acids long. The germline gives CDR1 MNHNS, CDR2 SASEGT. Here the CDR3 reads CASRIYPGDQPQHF. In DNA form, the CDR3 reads TGTGCCAGCAGAATCTACCCGGGGGATCAGCCCCAGCATTTT.

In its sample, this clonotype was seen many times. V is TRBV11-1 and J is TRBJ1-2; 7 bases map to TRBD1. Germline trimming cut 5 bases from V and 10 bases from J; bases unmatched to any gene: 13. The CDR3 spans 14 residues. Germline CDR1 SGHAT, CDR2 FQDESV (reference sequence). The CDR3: CASSPQGNYGVYTF. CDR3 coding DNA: TGTGCCAGCAGCCCACAGGGGAACTATGGTGTCTACACCTTC.

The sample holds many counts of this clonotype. This CDR3 reads CASSTPSGRFDEQFF. Written as DNA, the CDR3 is TGTGCCAGTAGTACCCCTAGCGGGAGGTTTGATGAGCAGTTCTTC. V usage is TRBV19 and J usage is TRBJ2-1; the match to TRBD2 covers 11 bases. CDR3 length equals 15 residues. V lost 4 bases and J lost 8; bases outside the gene matches: 7. CDR1 and CDR2 from the germline V gene are LNHDA and SQIVND (reference sequence).

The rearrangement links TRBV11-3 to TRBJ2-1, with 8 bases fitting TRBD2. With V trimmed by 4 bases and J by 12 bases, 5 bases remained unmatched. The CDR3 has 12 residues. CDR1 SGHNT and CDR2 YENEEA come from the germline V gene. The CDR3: CASSSGTSGQFF. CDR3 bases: TGTGCCAGCAGCTCCGGGACTAGTGGGCAGTTCTTC.

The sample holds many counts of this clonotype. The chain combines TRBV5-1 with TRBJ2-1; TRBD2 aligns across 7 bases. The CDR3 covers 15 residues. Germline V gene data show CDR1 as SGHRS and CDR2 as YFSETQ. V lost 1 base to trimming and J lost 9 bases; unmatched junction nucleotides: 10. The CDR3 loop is CASSLSGRARGEQFF. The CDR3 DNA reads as TGCGCCAGCAGCTTGTCTGGGAGGGCGAGGGGTGAGCAGTTCTTC.

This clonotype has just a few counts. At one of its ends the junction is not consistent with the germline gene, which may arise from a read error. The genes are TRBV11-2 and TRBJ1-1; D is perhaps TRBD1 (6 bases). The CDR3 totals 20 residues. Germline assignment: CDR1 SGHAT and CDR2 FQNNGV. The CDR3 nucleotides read TGTGCCAGCAGCTTAGATAAGGCTCAGAATAAGGACAGCTTGAACACTGAAGTTTTCTTT. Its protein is CASSLDKAQNKDSLNTEVFF.

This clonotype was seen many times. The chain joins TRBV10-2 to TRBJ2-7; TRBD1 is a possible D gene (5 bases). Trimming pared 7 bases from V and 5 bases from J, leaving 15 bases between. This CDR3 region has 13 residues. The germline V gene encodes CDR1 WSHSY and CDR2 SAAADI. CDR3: CASKQVLLHEQYF. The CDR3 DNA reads TGCGCCAGCAAACAGGTCTTGCTGCACGAGCAGTACTTC.

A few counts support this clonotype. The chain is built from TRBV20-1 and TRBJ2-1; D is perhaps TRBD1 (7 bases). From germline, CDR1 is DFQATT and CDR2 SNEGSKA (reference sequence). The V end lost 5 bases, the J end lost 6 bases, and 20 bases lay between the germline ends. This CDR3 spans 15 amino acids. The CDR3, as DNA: TGCAGTGCTGGTATCCAAAACAGGGGAGGCAATGAGCAGTTCTTC. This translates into CSAGIQNRGGNEQFF.

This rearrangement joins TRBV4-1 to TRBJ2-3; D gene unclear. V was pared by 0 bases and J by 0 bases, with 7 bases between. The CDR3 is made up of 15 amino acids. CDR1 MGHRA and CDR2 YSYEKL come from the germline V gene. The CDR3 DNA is TGCGCCAGCAGCCAAGATCCTGGAAGCACAGATACGCAGTATTTT. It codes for CASSQDPGSTDTQYF.

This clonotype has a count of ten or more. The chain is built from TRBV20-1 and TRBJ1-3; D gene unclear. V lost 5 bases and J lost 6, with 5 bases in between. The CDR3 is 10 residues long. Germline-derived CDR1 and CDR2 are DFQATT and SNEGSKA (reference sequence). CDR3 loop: CSASPNTIYF. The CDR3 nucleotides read TGCAGTGCTTCCCCAAACACCATATATTTT.

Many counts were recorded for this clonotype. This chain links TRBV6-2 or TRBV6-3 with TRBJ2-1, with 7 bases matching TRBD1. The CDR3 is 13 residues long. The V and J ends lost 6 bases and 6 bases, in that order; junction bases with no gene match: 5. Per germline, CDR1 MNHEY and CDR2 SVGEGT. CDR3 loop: CASSTGESNEQFF. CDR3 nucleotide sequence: TGTGCCAGCAGCACAGGGGAAAGCAATGAGCAGTTCTTC.

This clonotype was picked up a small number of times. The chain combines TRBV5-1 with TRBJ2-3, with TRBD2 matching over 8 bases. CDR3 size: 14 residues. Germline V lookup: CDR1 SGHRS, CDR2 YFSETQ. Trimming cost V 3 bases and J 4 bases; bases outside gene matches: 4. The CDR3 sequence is CASSSGGGPDTQYF. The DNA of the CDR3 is TGCGCCAGCAGCTCGGGAGGGGGGCCAGATACGCAGTATTTT.

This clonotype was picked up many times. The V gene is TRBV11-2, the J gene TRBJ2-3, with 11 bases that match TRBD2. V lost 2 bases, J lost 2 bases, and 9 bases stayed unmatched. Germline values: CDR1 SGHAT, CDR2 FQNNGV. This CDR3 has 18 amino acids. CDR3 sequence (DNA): TGTGCCAGCAGCTTACTAGCGGGAGGCGTTGGGACCACAGATACGCAGTATTTT. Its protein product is CASSLLAGGVGTTDTQYF.

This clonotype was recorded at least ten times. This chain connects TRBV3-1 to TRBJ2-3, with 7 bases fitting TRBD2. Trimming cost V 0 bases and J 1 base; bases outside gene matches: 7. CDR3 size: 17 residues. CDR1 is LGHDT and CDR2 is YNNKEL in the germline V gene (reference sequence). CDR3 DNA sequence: TGTGCCAGCAGCCAAGATCCGGCGGGAGCGGGCACAGATACGCAGTATTTT. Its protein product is CASSQDPAGAGTDTQYF.

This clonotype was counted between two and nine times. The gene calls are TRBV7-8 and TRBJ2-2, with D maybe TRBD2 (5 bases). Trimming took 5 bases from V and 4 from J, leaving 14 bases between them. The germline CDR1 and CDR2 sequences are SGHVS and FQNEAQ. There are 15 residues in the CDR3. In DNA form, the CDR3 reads TGTGCCAGCAGCCCGGACCGACTAAGCACCGGGGAGCTGTTTTTT. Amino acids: CASSPDRLSTGELFF. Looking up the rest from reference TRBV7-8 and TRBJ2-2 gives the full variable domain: GAGVSQSPRYKVAKRGQDVALRCDPISGHVSLFWYQQALGQGPEFLTYFQNEAQLDKSGLPSDRFFAERPEGSVSTLKIQRTQQEDSAVYLCASSPDRLSTGELFFGEGSRLTVL.

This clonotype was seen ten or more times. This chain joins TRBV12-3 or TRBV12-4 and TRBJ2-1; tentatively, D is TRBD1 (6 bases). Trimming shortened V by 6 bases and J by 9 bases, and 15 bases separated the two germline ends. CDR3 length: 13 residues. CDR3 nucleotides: TGTGCCAGCAGACTACGGGACATTCTTGAGCAGTTCTTC. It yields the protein CASRLRDILEQFF.

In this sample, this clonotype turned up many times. The CDR3 coding sequence is TGTGCCAGCAGCCTGGGCGTGGGGGACACCGGGGAGCTGTTTTTT. As protein: CASSLGVGDTGELFF. V is TRBV11-3 and J is TRBJ2-2, with D perhaps assigned TRBD1 or TRBD2 (5 bases each). The V gene lost 5 bases and the J gene lost 3 bases, with 13 bases spanning the gap. Germline loops: CDR1 SGHNT, CDR2 YENEEA. The CDR3 loop spans 15 amino acids.

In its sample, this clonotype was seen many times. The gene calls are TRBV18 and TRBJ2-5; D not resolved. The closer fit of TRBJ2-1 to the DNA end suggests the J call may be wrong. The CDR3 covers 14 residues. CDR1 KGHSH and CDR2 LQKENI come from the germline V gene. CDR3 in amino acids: CASSPPRPNNEQFF. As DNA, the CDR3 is TGTGCCAGCTCACCACCTAGGCCCAACAATGAGCAGTTCTTC.

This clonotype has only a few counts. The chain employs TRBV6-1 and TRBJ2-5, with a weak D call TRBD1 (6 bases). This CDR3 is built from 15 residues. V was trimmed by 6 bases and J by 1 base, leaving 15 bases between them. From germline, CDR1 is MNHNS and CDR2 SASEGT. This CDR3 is CASSLHRAVQETQYF. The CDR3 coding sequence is TGTGCCAGCAGCTTACACAGGGCCGTCCAAGAGACCCAGTACTTC.

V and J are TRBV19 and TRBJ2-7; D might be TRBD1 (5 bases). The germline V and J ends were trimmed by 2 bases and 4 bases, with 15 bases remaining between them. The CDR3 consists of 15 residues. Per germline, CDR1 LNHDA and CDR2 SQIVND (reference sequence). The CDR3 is CASSITRQQPYEQYF. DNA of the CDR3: TGTGCCAGTAGTATAACGAGACAGCAGCCATACGAGCAGTACTTC. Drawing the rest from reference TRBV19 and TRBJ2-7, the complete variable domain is DGGITQSPKYLFRKEGQNVTLSCEQNLNHDAMYWYRQDPGQGLRLIYYSQIVNDFQKGDIAEGYSVSREKKESFPLTVTSAQKNPTAFYLCASSITRQQPYEQYFGPGTRLTVT.

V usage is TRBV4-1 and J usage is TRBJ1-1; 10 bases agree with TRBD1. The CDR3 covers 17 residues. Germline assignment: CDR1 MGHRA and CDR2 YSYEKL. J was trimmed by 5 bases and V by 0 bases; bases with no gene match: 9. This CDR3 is CASSQEPGQGKGTEAFF. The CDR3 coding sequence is TGCGCCAGCAGCCAAGAGCCGGGACAGGGGAAGGGGACTGAAGCTTTCTTT.

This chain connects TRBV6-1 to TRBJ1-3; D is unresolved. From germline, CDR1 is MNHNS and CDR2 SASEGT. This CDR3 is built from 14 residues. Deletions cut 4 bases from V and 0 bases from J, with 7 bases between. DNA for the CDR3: TGTGCCAGCAGTGCAATTCACTCTGGAAACACCATATATTTT. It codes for CASSAIHSGNTIYF.

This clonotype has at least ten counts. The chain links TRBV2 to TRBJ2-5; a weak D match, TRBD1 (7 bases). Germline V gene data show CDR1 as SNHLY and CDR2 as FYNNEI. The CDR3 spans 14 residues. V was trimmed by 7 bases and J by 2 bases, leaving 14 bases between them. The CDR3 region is CASTWRGRQETQYF. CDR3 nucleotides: TGTGCCAGCACCTGGAGGGGGCGTCAAGAGACCCAGTACTTC.

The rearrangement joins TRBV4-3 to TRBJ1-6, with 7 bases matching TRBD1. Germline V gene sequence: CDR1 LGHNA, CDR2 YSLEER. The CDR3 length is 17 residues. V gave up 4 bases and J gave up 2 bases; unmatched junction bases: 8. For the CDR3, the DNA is TGCGCCAGCAGCCGGGCGGAGGGGGCCGCCTATAATTCACCCCTCCACTTT. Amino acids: CASSRAEGAAYNSPLHF.

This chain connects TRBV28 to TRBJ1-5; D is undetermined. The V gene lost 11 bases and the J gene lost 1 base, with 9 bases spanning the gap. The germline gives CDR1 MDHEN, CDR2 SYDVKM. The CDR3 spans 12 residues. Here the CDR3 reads CAGSLSNQPQHF. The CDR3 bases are TGTGCCGGTAGTCTGAGCAATCAGCCCCAGCATTTT.